The clone carrying this T cell receptor (beta chain) was detected only a few times. Its cognate antigen is unknown. Sequencing used immunoSEQ multiplex PCR; TCRdb keeps in-frame clones, though not all of them. The sample includes tens of thousands of clones, around three quarters of them seen just once. These data originate in a study of vaccination effects on CD4 cells after COVID-19. Study results and limitations: Pronounced clonal contraction occurred in clones induced by infection and by vaccine late after vaccination.

Prior to sequencing, the ViraFEST assay stimulated PBMC with viral peptide pools, which expanded the antigen-specific CD4+ T cells. Scientists isolated CD4+ T cells after an approximately 10-day culture period ended. Vaccinated participants had no history of SARS-CoV-2 infection and tested negative for nucleocapsid antibodies. The CDR3 totals 16 residues. V shed 2 bases and J shed 0 bases, with 9 bases lying between them. Germline V gene data show CDR1 as KGHDR and CDR2 as SFDVKD. This receptor was taken from a human donor who received a COVID-19 vaccine. This specimen consisted of CD4+ T cells from PBMCs cultured with HCoV-OC43 spike peptides, obtained before COVID-19 vaccination. Documented subset: HCoV-OC43 spike overlapping peptide pool stimulation. V is TRBV24-1 and J is TRBJ2-2; D not certain. In DNA form, the CDR3 reads TGTGCCACCAGTGATTCACCCCTCCCGAACACCGGGGAGCTGTTTTTT. It is translated as CATSDSPLPNTGELFF.